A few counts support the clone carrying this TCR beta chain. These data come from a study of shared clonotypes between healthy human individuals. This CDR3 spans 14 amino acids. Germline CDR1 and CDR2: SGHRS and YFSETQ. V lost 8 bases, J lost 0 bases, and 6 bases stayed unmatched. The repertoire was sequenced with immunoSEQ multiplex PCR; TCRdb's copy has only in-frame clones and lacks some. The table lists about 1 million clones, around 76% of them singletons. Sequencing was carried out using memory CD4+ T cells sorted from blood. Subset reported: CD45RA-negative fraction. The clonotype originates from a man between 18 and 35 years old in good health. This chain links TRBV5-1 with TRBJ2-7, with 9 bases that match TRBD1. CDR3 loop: CASSQGANSYEQYF. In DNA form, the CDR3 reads TGCGCCAGTTCACAGGGGGCAAACTCCTACGAGCAGTACTTC. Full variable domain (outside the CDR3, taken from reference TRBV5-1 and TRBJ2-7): KAGVTQTPRYLIKTRGQQVTLSCSPISGHRSVSWYQQTPGQGLQFLFEYFSETQRNKGNFPGRFSGRQFSNSRSEMNVSTLELGDSALYLCASSQGANSYEQYFGPGTRLTVT.